These 19 T cell receptor beta chains share one sample of origin, sequenced in a study of blood T cells in healthy people across ages. Primed by a sample-barcoded 5' primer and a J-beta primer mix, a second PCR proceeded for about 7 to 12 cycles. One entry per CDR3 protein, called by TCRdb with MiXCR from the 5' RACE reads. The profile shows more than 800,000 distinct CDR3 sequences, under 30% of them singletons. The sequenced sample consisted of blood. The receptors here all came from an elderly woman in good health.

Concerning this clonotype itself: A junction boundary mismatches the germline segment, possibly from a read error. The chain uses TRBV7-2 and TRBJ2-1; the D gene is possibly TRBD1 (5 bases). There are 16 residues in the CDR3. CDR1 is SGHTA, CDR2 FQGNSA, per germline. The CDR3 region has the DNA TGTGCCGGCAGCTTAGAAGGGGCTATCCAATACAATGAGCAGTTCTTC. The encoded protein is CAGSLEGAIQYNEQFF. Variable domain in full (rest from reference TRBV7-2 and TRBJ2-1): GAGVSQSPSNKVTEKGKDVELRCDPISGHTALYWYRQSLGQGLEFLIYFQGNSAPDKSGLPSDRFSAERTGGSVSTLTIQRTQQEDSAVYLCAGSLEGAIQYNEQFFGPGTRLTVL.

Concerning this clonotype itself: A much larger clone lies a single base off, so this may be a read error. The CDR3 here is CASSLGGVPRETQYF. The CDR3 DNA sequence: TGCGCCAGCAGCTTGGGGGGGGTTCCCAGAGAGACCCAGTACTTC. J is TRBJ2-7 and V is TRBV5-1; D might be TRBD2 (6 bases). The J call may be mistaken, given a closer DNA end match to TRBJ2-5. Germline lookup yields CDR1 SGHRS and CDR2 YFSETQ. The CDR3 extends over 15 amino acids.

This clonotype appeared a few times. This chain links TRBV7-2 with TRBJ1-1; 7 bases are a match to TRBD1. Germline trimming cut 1 base from V and 0 bases from J; bases unmatched to any gene: 5. CDR3 size: 16 residues. The germline V gene has CDR1 SGHTA and CDR2 FQGNSA. CDR3 amino acids: CASSLVRDRLNTEAFF. The CDR3 region has the DNA TGTGCCAGCAGCTTAGTACGGGACAGATTGAACACTGAAGCTTTCTTT.

This chain links TRBV3-1 with TRBJ1-1; 7 positions agree with TRBD1. V dropped 4 bases and J dropped 4; count of bases not matched to a gene: 9. Germline V CDR1 and CDR2: LGHDT, YNNKEL (reference sequence). The CDR3 spans 15 residues. CDR3: CASSRRDRPGTEAFF. CDR3 DNA: TGTGCCAGCAGCCGAAGGGACAGACCGGGCACTGAAGCTTTCTTT.

There are a few counts of this clonotype. Since a much larger clone is just one base distant, this may be a read error. The chain couples TRBV21-1 to TRBJ2-7. TRBV21-1 is labeled a pseudogene. This CDR3 region has 14 residues. The CDR3 region has the DNA TGTGCCAACAGCGTACGGCAGGTTAACTACGAGCAGTACTTC. It encodes CANSVRQVNYEQYF.

Only a few counts were recorded for this clonotype. This may arise from a read error, as a much more abundant clone is one base away. This chain connects TRBV6-1 to TRBJ2-5; TRBD2 matches at 10 bases. Germline values: CDR1 MNHNS, CDR2 SASEGT. The CDR3 extends over 15 amino acids. With V trimmed by 4 bases and J by 11 bases, 13 bases remained unmatched. The CDR3 loop reads CASSGGTSVYNEQYF. CDR3 in DNA: TGTGCCAGCAGTGGCGGGACTAGCGTATACAATGAGCAGTACTTC.

This chain joins TRBV6-4 and TRBJ2-1, with D perhaps matching TRBD2 (5 bases). CDR1 and CDR2 from the germline V gene are MRHNA and SNTAGT. V lost 5 bases to trimming and J lost 0 bases, with 11 bases between them. The CDR3 extends over 15 amino acids. The DNA of the CDR3 is TGTGCCAGCAGTCCGGACTCAGGCTCCTACAATGAGCAGTTCTTC. Translation gives CASSPDSGSYNEQFF.

This clonotype occurred a few times. This chain connects TRBV27 to TRBJ1-2; D remains unclear. The CDR3 covers 16 residues. Germline-derived CDR1 and CDR2 are MNHEY and SMNVEV (reference sequence). The V end was cut by 5 bases, the J end by 0 bases, with 16 bases between. In DNA form, the CDR3 reads TGTGCCAGCAGTCACGGGCGCCAAGCCGCTAACTATGGCTACACCTTC. This sequence encodes CASSHGRQAANYGYTF.

This clonotype was found a few times. The CDR3 region is CSVEGQGYTF. CDR3 DNA sequence: TGCAGCGTTGAGGGGCAGGGCTACACCTTC. V usage is TRBV29-1 and J usage is TRBJ1-2; D is perhaps TRBD1 (5 bases). Germline CDR1 SQVTM, CDR2 ANQGSEA. Trimming took 3 bases from V and 8 from J, leaving 7 bases between them. The CDR3 is 10 residues long.

The CDR3 region has the DNA TGTGCCAGCAGTTTGAACGGGGGGGTTTCACCCCTCCACTTT. Encoded protein: CASSLNGGVSPLHF. The V gene is TRBV12-3 or TRBV12-4, the J gene TRBJ1-6, with D maybe TRBD1 (5 bases). V lost 3 bases, J lost 9 bases, and 12 bases lay in between. The CDR3 loop spans 14 amino acids.

This clonotype was picked up many times. The chain has TRBV12-3 or TRBV12-4 and TRBJ2-1, with 9 bases matching TRBD1. Germline trimming cut 8 bases from V and 3 bases from J; bases unmatched to any gene: 8. The CDR3 is made up of 15 amino acids. DNA for the CDR3: TGTGCCAGCCGATCACGGACAGGGGACTACAATGAGCAGTTCTTC. It specifies CASRSRTGDYNEQFF.

A word on this clonotype: A read error may be the cause here, since a much bigger clone is one base away. The rearrangement uses TRBV14 and TRBJ2-1; tentative D call: TRBD2 (5 bases). The end of the DNA is better explained by TRBJ2-7, so the J call may be wrong. Germline loops: CDR1 SGHDN, CDR2 FVKESK. The CDR3 has 15 residues. The DNA of the CDR3 is TGTGCCAGCAGCCAAGCGGACTCCTCCTACAATGAGCAGTACTTC. Translation gives CASSQADSSYNEQYF.

A few counts support this clonotype. The chain is built from TRBV5-1 and TRBJ1-3, with a possible D match to TRBD1 (5 bases). This CDR3 comprises 18 residues. The V end was cut by 0 bases, the J end by 0 bases, with 16 bases between. Germline-derived CDR1 and CDR2 are SGHRS and YFSETQ. CDR3 in DNA: TGCGCCAGCAGCTTGGGGGACGGAAGCTTAGCCTCTGGAAACACCATATATTTT. It yields the protein CASSLGDGSLASGNTIYF.

This clonotype was counted a few times. This sequence joins TRBV6-2 or TRBV6-3 and TRBJ2-7, with D unresolved. Trimming stripped 6 bases from V and 7 bases from J, with 13 bases between. The CDR3 length is 12 residues. In germline, CDR1 is MNHEY, CDR2 SVGEGT. CDR3 sequence reads: CASRVGYNEQYF. The CDR3 DNA is TGTGCCAGCAGAGTGGGCTACAATGAGCAGTACTTC.

For this clonotype: A much larger clone lies one base from this, so it may be a read error. The CDR3 sequence: CASSYSRGVYYKQYF. The CDR3 DNA follows: TGTGCCAGCAGTTACTCGAGAGGGGTTTACTACAAGCAGTACTTC. This chain joins TRBV6-8 and TRBJ2-7; D may correspond to TRBD1 or TRBD2 (5 bases each). The CDR3 loop spans 15 amino acids. The germline gives CDR1 MNHGY, CDR2 SAAAGT.

At least ten counts were recorded for this clonotype. The gene calls are TRBV20-1 and TRBJ2-1, with D maybe TRBD1 (6 bases). This CDR3 is built from 15 residues. Trimming stripped 3 bases from V and 2 bases from J, with 14 bases between. Per germline, CDR1 DFQATT and CDR2 SNEGSKA (reference sequence). CDR3 loop: CSASSGVLAYNEQFF. The CDR3 DNA reads as TGCAGTGCTAGTTCAGGGGTCCTTGCCTACAATGAGCAGTTCTTC.

The sample holds many counts of this clonotype. The rearrangement joins TRBV2 to TRBJ1-2, with TRBD1 identical over 12 bases. CDR1 is SNHLY and CDR2 is FYNNEI in the germline V gene. V gave up 5 bases and J gave up 8 bases; unmatched junction bases: 15. This CDR3 has 17 residues. CDR3 sequence (DNA): TGTGCCAGCAGTCGACCGGGACAGGGGGCGGATCGAGACGGCTACACCTTC. Encoded protein: CASSRPGQGADRDGYTF.

The V and J genes are TRBV10-3 and TRBJ1-2; TRBD1 aligns across 7 bases. The germline V gene has CDR1 ENHRY and CDR2 SYGVKD. This CDR3 contains 14 residues. Trimming took 0 bases from V and 7 from J; bases not matched to a gene: 5. CDR3 region: CAISESLAGGGYTF. The CDR3 DNA reads TGTGCCATCAGTGAGTCTTTGGCAGGGGGTGGCTACACCTTC.

V and J are TRBV6-2 or TRBV6-3 and TRBJ2-4; TRBD2 matches at 10 bases. TRBJ2-5 matches the DNA end more closely, so the J call is doubtful. This CDR3 is 15 amino acids long. Germline CDR1 and CDR2: MNHEY and SVGEGT. In DNA, the CDR3 is TGTGCCAGCAGTTACTCGGGACTAGCGAGGGAGACCCAGTACTTC. It codes for CASSYSGLARETQYF.